This TCR beta chain was identified during a study of cytomegalovirus exposure and HLA in healthy donors. Background on the study: Among roughly 190 million T cells, an earlier analysis found 90 million to 130 million unique TCR beta sequences.

Concerning this clone itself: Its antigen is unknown.

Findings and caveats of the study: In most subjects, TCR beta sequences reportedly gave accurate predictions of HLA-A and HLA-B alleles. TCR beta sequences numbering about 17,000 were associated with HLA alleles at 0.05 false discovery rate in a later analysis. In all likelihood, a cluster of highly shared sequence variants was a sequencing artifact.

Germline values: CDR1 LNHDA, CDR2 SQIVND (reference sequence). V lost 7 bases and J lost 6; bases outside the gene matches: 7. There are 14 residues in the CDR3. Primers for the PCR totalled 60 Vbeta and 13 Jbeta. Sequencing used immunoSEQ multiplex PCR; TCRdb keeps in-frame clones, though not all of them. The sample records 100,000 to 150,000 clones, 77% being singletons. Sequences were obtained from PBMCs. J is TRBJ1-5 and V is TRBV19; 9 bases are a match to TRBD1. This receptor was obtained from a male donor in good health and CMV-seropositive. CDR3 in DNA: TGTGCCAGTAAAGCGGGACAGGGTAGTCAGCCCCAGCATTTT. Its protein product is CASKAGQGSQPQHF.